The 9 T cell receptor beta chains reported below all come from one sample, sequenced in a study of T cell clonotyping in hematopoietic cell transplantation. Measured with immunoSEQ multiplex PCR; TCRdb has only the in-frame clones, and not every one. This table has 35,000 to 45,000 clones, less than 95% appearing once. The sequencing sample was made of peripheral blood mononuclear cells. The receptor source for this set is a woman between 50 and 59 years old in good health. Some clones in this sample may be carry-over from other donors' samples.

V is TRBV30 and J is TRBJ2-7, with D hard to call. The CDR3 is 12 amino acids. CDR1 and CDR2 (germline): GTSNPN, SVGIG (reference sequence). V shed 0 bases and J shed 3 bases, with 6 bases lying between them. The CDR3 DNA follows: TGTGCCTGGAGTGTAACGGTCTACGAGCAGTACTTC. The encoded protein is CAWSVTVYEQYF.

This chain joins TRBV2 and TRBJ1-4; D not resolved. The CDR3 has 15 amino acids. V dropped 5 bases and J dropped 0 bases, with 10 bases sitting between them. Germline CDR1 SNHLY, CDR2 FYNNEI. CDR3 sequence (DNA): TGTGCCAGCAGTTCCAGACCTTCAACTAATGAAAAACTGTTTTTT. This sequence encodes CASSSRPSTNEKLFF.

This rearrangement joins TRBV7-2 to TRBJ2-5; D is unclear. The CDR3 length is 14 residues. V was cut by 5 bases and J by 5 bases, with 15 bases left in between. Germline values: CDR1 SGHTA, CDR2 FQGNSA. The CDR3 loop is CASSKPPAGETQYF. The CDR3 DNA follows: TGTGCCAGCAGCAAGCCCCCCGCCGGGGAGACCCAGTACTTC.

The genes are TRBV9 and TRBJ2-6; unclear D gene. This CDR3 spans 17 amino acids. From germline, CDR1 is SGDLS and CDR2 YYNGEE. Trimming pared 4 bases from V and 2 bases from J, leaving 16 bases between. The DNA of the CDR3 is TGTGCCAGCAGCCTATTCATCGTAGGTGCTGGGGCCAACGTCCTGACTTTC. Translation: CASSLFIVGAGANVLTF.

J is TRBJ1-4 and V is TRBV28; possible D gene TRBD1, 5 bases. CDR3 size: 14 residues. V lost 5 bases, J lost 4 bases, and 11 bases lay in between. Germline V gives CDR1 MDHEN, CDR2 SYDVKM. CDR3: CASSGRDGNEKLFF. CDR3 coding DNA: TGTGCCAGCAGTGGACGGGACGGTAATGAAAAACTGTTTTTT.

The V gene is TRBV7-9, the J gene TRBJ1-1, with 9 positions matching TRBD1. The CDR3 totals 15 residues. Trimming removed 5 bases from V and 4 bases from J; junction bases left unmatched: 8. CDR1 and CDR2 (germline): SEHNR, FQNEAQ (reference sequence). The CDR3 reads CASSTKKTGGTEAFF. The DNA of the CDR3 is TGTGCCAGCAGCACAAAGAAGACAGGGGGCACTGAAGCTTTCTTT.

The V call is TRBV30, the J call TRBJ2-3, with 8 nucleotides matching TRBD2. This CDR3 contains 17 residues. Trimming at V came to 2 bases and at J to 0 bases, leaving 10 bases not matched to a gene. In germline, CDR1 is GTSNPN, CDR2 SVGIG (reference sequence). CDR3 residues: CAWSTGSGGSSTDTQYF. DNA of the CDR3: TGTGCCTGGAGTACGGGGAGCGGGGGCTCTAGCACAGATACGCAGTATTTT.

The chain joins TRBV9 to TRBJ2-5; tentatively, D is TRBD2 (7 bases). V gave up 3 bases and J gave up 4 bases, with 16 bases separating them. The germline V gene has CDR1 SGDLS and CDR2 YYNGEE. The CDR3 has 15 amino acids. As DNA, the CDR3 is TGTGCCAGCAGCGCCGAGGGGGGGCCCCTAGAGACCCAGTACTTC. Translation: CASSAEGGPLETQYF. Together with reference TRBV9 and TRBJ2-5, the CDR3 gives the full variable domain: DSGVTQTPKHLITATGQRVTLRCSPRSGDLSVYWYQQSLDQGLQFLIQYYNGEERAKGNILERFSAQQFPDLHSELNLSSLELGDSALYFCASSAEGGPLETQYFGPGTRLLVL.

This clone was seen just once. The chain combines TRBV9 with TRBJ2-3; D gene ambiguous. Germline V gene sequence: CDR1 SGDLS, CDR2 YYNGEE. Trimming stripped 3 bases from V and 2 bases from J, with 10 bases between. The CDR3 contains 14 residues. The chain's CDR3 is CASSDGSYTDTQYF. Here the CDR3 DNA reads TGTGCCAGCAGCGACGGATCCTACACAGATACGCAGTATTTT.